This T cell receptor beta chain was obtained from a study of T cell responses to AZD1222 COVID-19 vaccine. Whole-study results and caveats: Of the AZD1222 recipients, only 5 to 7 were seropositive at baseline.

Trimming cost V 8 bases and J 2 bases, with 12 bases left between them. Germline-derived CDR1 and CDR2 are LGHDT and YNNKEL (reference sequence). This CDR3 has 13 residues. Concerning this clone itself: Its target is not known.

The repertoire was sequenced with immunoSEQ multiplex PCR; TCRdb's copy has only in-frame clones and lacks some. The profile shows some 100,000 clones, around 87% of them singletons. This TCR was recovered from an adult in good health. The specimen was peripheral blood, collected on day 0 of AZD1222 vaccination. The V gene is TRBV3-1 (or the pseudogene TRBV3-2), the J gene TRBJ2-5; possible D gene TRBD1, 6 bases. The CDR3: CASAQQGQETQYF. The CDR3 bases are TGTGCCAGCGCTCAACAGGGACAAGAGACCCAGTACTTC.